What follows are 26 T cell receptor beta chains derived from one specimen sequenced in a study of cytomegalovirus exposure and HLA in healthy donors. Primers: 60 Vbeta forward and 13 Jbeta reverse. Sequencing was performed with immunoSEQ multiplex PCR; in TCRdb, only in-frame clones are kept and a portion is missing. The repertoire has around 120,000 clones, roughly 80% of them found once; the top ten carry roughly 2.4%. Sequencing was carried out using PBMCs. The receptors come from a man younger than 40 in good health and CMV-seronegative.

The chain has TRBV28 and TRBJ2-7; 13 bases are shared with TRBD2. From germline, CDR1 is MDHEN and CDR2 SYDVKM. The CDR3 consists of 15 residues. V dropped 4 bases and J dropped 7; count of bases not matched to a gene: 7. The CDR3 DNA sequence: TGTGCCAGCAGTTACCAACTAGCGGGAGGGCTTGAGCAGTACTTC. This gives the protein CASSYQLAGGLEQYF.

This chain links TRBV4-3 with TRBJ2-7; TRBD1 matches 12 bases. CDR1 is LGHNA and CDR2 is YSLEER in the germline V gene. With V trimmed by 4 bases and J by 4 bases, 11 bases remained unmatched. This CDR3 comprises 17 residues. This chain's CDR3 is CASSLGTGGSYEYEQYF. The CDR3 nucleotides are TGCGCCAGCAGCCTAGGGACAGGGGGCTCCTACGAGTACGAGCAGTACTTC.

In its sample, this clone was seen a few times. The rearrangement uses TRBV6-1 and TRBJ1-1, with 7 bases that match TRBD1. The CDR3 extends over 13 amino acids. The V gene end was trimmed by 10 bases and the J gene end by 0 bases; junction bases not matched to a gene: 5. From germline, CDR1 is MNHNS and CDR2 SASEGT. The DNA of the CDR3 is TGTGCCAACTCGGACAGGCTGAACACTGAAGCTTTCTTT. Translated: CANSDRLNTEAFF.

The CDR3 reads CASRGQGGTLIQYF. Here the CDR3 DNA reads TGTGCCAGTAGGGGACAGGGTGGGACATTGATTCAGTACTTC. V gene TRBV19 combines with J gene TRBJ2-4, with TRBD1 identical over 9 bases. CDR3 length: 14 amino acids. CDR1 is LNHDA and CDR2 is SQIVND in the germline V gene (reference sequence). V trimming: 6 bases; J trimming: 10 bases; junction bases outside the gene matches: 10.

CDR3: CASSLFTSGRDNEQFF. In nucleotides, the CDR3 is TGTGCCAGCAGCTTATTCACTAGCGGGAGGGACAATGAGCAGTTCTTC. This sequence joins TRBV7-8 and TRBJ2-1; 13 nucleotides agree with TRBD2. CDR3 length: 16 residues. Trimming at V came to 2 bases and at J to 5 bases, leaving 3 bases not matched to a gene. Germline V lookup: CDR1 SGHVS, CDR2 FQNEAQ.

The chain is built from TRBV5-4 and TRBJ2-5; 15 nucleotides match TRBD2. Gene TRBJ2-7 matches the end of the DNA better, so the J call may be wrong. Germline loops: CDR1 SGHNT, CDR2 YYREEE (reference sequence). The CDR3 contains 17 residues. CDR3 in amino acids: CAISGTSGRKPSYEQYF. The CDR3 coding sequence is TGTGCCATCTCCGGGACTAGCGGGAGGAAACCCTCCTACGAGCAGTACTTC.

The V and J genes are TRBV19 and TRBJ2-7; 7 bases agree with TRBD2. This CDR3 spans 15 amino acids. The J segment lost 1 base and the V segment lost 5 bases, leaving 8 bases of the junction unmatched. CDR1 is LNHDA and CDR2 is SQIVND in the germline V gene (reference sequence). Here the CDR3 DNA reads TGTGCCAGTAGTCCCCGGACTAGTCTTTCCTACGAGCAGTACTTC. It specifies CASSPRTSLSYEQYF.

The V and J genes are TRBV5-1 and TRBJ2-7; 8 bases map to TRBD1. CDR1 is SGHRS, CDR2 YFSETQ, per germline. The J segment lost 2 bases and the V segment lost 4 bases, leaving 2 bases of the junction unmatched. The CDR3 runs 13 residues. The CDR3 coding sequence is TGCGCCAGCAGCATGACAGGGGCCTACGAGCAGTACTTC. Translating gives CASSMTGAYEQYF.

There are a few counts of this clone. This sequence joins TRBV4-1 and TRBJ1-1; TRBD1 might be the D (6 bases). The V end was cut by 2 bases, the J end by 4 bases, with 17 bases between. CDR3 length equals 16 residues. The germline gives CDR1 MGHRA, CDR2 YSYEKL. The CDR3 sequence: CASSQPRTGRGTEAFF. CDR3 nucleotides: TGCGCCAGCAGCCAACCACGAACAGGGAGGGGCACTGAAGCTTTCTTT.

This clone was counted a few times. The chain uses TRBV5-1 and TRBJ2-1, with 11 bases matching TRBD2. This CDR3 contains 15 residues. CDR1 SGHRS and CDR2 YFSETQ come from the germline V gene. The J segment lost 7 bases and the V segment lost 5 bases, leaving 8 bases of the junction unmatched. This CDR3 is CASSWASGRPNEQFF. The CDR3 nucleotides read TGCGCCAGCAGTTGGGCTAGCGGGAGGCCAAATGAGCAGTTCTTC.

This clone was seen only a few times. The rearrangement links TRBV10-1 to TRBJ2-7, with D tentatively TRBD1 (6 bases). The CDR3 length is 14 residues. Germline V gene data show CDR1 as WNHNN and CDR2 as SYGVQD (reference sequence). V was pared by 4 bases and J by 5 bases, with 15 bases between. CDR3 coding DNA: TGCGCCAGCAGTGCGGACAGCAGTTCCCACGAGCAGTACTTC. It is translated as CASSADSSSHEQYF.

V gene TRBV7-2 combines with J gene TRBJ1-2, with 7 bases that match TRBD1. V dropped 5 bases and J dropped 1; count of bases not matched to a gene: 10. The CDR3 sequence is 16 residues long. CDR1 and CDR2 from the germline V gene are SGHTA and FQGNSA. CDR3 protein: CASSGRLGQLNYGYTF. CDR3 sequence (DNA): TGTGCCAGCAGCGGAAGGCTGGGACAGCTTAACTATGGCTACACCTTC.

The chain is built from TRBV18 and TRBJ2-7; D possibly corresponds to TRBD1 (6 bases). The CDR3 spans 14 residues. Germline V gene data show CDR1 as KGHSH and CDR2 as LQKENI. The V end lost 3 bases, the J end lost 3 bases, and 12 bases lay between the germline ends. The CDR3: CASSPDRSLYEQYF. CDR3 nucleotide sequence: TGTGCCAGCTCACCCGACAGGTCCCTCTACGAGCAGTACTTC.

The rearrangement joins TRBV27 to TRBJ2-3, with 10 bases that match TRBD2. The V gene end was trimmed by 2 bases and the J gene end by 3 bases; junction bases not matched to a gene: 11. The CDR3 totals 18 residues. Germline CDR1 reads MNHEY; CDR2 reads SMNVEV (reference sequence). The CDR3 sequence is CASSLNWGLAGVTDTQYF. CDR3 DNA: TGTGCCAGCAGTTTAAATTGGGGGCTAGCGGGAGTAACAGATACGCAGTATTTT.

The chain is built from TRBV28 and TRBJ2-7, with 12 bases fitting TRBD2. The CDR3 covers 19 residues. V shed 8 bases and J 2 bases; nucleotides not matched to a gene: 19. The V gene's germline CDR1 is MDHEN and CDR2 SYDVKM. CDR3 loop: CASCQPSGLAGYTPYEQYF. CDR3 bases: TGTGCCAGCTGTCAACCTTCGGGACTAGCGGGTTACACCCCCTACGAGCAGTACTTC.

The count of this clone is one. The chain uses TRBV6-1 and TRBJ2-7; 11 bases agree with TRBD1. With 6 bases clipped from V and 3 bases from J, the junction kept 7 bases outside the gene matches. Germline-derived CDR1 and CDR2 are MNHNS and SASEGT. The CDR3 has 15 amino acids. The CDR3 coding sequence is TGTGCCAGCAGAAGGGAAGGGACAGGGGGCTACGAGCAGTACTTC. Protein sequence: CASRREGTGGYEQYF.

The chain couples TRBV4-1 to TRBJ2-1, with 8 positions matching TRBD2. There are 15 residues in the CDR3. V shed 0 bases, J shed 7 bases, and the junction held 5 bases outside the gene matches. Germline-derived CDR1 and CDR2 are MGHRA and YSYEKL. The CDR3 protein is CASSQDGRLANEQFF. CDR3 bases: TGCGCCAGCAGCCAAGATGGTCGACTAGCGAATGAGCAGTTCTTC.

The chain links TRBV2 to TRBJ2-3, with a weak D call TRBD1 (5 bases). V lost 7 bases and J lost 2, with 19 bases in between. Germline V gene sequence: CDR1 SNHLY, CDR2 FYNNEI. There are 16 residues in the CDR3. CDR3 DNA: TGTGCCAGCATTTTAGGGGTCTTCTTCTCCACAGATACGCAGTATTTT. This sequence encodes CASILGVFFSTDTQYF.

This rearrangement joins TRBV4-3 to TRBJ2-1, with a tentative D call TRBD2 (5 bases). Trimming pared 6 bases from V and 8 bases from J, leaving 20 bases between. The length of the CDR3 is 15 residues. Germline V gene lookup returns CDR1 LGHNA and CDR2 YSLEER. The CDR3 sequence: CASREAETQYYEQFF. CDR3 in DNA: TGCGCCAGCAGAGAAGCGGAGACGCAATATTATGAGCAGTTCTTC.

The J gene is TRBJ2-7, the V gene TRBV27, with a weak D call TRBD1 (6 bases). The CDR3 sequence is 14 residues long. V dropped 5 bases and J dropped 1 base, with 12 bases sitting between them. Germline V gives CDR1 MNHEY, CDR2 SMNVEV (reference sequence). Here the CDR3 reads CASSPQGSSYEQYF. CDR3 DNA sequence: TGTGCCAGCAGTCCCCAGGGGTCGTCCTACGAGCAGTACTTC.

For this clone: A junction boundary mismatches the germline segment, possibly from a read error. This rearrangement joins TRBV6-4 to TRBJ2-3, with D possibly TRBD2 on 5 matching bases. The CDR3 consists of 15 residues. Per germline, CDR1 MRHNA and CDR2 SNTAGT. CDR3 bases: TGTGCCACCAGTTTTACCAGCGGAGGCACAGATACGCAGTATTTT. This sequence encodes CATSFTSGGTDTQYF.

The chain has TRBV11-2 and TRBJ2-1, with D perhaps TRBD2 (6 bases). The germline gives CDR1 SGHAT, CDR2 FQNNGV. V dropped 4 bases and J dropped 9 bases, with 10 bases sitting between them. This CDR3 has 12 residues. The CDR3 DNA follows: TGTGCCAGCAGCTCAACTAGCCTTGAGCAGTTCTTC. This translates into CASSSTSLEQFF.

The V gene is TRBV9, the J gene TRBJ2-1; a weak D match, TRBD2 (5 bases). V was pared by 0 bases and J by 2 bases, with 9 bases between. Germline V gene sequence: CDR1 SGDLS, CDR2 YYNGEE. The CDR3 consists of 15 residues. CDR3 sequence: CASSVEVGAYNEQFF. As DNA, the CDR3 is TGTGCCAGCAGCGTAGAAGTGGGAGCCTACAATGAGCAGTTCTTC.

The CDR3 is CASRGTQETQYF. CDR3 nucleotide sequence: TGTGCCAGCAGAGGGACTCAAGAGACCCAGTACTTC. This sequence joins TRBV6-5 and TRBJ2-5; TRBD2 might be the D (6 bases). Germline V CDR1 and CDR2: MNHEY, SVGAGI. Trimming cost V 6 bases and J 2 bases, with 7 bases left between them. The CDR3 runs 12 residues.

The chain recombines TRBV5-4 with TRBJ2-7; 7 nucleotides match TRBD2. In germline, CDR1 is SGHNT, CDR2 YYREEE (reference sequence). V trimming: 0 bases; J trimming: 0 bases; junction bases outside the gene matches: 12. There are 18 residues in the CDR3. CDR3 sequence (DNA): TGTGCCAGCAGCTTGGGGGGTGGTCGGGGGGTCCTCTCCTACGAGCAGTACTTC. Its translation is CASSLGGGRGVLSYEQYF.

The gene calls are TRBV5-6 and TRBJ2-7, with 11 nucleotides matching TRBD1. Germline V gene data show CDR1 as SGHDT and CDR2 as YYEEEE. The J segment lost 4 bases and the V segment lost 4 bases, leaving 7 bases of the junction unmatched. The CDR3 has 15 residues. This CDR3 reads CASSPGTGGSYEQYF. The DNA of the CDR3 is TGTGCCAGCAGCCCAGGGACAGGGGGTTCGTACGAGCAGTACTTC.